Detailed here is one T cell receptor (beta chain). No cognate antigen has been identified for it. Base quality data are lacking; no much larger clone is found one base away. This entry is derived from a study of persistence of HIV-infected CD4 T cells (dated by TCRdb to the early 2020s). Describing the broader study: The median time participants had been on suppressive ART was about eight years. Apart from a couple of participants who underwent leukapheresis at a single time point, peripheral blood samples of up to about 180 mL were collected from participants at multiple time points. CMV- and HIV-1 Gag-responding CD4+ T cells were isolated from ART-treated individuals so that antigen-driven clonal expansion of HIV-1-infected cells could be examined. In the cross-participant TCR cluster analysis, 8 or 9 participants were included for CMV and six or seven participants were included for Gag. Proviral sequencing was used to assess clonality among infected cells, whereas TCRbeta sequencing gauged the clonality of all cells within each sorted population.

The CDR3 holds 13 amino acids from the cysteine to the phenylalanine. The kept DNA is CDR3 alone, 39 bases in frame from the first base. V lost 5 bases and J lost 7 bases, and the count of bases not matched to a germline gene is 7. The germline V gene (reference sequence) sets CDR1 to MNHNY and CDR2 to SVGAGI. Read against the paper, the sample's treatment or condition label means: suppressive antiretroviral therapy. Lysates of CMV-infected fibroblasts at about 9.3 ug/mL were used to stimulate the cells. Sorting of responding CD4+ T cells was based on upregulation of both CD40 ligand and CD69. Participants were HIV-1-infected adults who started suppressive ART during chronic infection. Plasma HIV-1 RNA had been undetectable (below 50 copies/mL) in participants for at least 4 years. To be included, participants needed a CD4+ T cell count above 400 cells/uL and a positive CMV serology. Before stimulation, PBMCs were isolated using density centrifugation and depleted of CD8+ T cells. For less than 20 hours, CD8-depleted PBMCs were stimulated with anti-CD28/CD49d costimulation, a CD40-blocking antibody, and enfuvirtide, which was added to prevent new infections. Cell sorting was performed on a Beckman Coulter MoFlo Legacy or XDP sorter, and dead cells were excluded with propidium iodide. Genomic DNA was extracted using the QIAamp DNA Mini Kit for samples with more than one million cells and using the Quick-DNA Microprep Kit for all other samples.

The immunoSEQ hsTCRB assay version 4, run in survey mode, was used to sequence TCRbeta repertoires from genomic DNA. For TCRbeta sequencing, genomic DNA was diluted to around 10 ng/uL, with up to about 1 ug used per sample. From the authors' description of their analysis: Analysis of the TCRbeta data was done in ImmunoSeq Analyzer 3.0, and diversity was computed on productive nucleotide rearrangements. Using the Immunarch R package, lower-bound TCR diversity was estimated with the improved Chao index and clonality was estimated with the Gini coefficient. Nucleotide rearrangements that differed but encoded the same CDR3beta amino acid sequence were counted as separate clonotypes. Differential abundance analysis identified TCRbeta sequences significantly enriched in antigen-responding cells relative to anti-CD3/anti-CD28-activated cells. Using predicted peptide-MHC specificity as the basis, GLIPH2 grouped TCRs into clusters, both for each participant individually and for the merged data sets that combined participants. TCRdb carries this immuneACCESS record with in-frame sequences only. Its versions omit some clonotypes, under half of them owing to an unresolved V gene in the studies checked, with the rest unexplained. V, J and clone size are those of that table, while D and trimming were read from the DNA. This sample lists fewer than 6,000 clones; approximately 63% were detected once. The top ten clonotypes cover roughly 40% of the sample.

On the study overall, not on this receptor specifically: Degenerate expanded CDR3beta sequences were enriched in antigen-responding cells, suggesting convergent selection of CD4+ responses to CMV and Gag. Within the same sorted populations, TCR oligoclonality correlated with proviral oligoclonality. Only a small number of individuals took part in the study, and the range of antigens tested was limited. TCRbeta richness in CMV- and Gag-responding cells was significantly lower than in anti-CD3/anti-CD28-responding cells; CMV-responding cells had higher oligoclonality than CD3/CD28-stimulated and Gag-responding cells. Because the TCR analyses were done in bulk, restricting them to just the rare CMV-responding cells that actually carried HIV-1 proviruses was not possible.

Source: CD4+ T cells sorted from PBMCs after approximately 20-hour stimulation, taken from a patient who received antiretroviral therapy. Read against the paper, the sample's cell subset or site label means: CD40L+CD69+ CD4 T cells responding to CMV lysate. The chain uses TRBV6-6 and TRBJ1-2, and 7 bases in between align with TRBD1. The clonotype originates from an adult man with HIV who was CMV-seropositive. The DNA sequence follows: TGTGCCAGCAGTATTACAGGGGATGGTGGCTACACCTTC. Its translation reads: CASSITGDGGYTF.